Listed here are 28 T cell receptor beta chains from one sample, sequenced in a study of technical replicates of blood from several donors. This table comes from immunoSEQ multiplex PCR, and its TCRdb copy is limited to in-frame clones, with some not included. The sample carries 45,000 to 55,000 clones, around 95% recorded once. Sequencing input: T cells isolated from PBMCs. These receptors were taken from a human donor in good health.

This chain joins TRBV9 and TRBJ2-2; D is possibly TRBD2 (5 bases). This CDR3 is built from 15 residues. Germline CDR1 and CDR2: SGDLS and YYNGEE. Trimming removed 0 bases at V and 1 base at J, with 7 bases between. The CDR3 region is CASSVAGGNTGELFF. In nucleotides, the CDR3 is TGTGCCAGCAGCGTAGCCGGAGGGAACACCGGGGAGCTGTTTTTT. The full variable domain, completed using reference TRBV9 and TRBJ2-2, is DSGVTQTPKHLITATGQRVTLRCSPRSGDLSVYWYQQSLDQGLQFLIQYYNGEERAKGNILERFSAQQFPDLHSELNLSSLELGDSALYFCASSVAGGNTGELFFGEGSRLTVL.

This clone was detected only a few times. The chain links TRBV7-8 to TRBJ2-3, with 10 bases fitting TRBD2. Germline CDR1 and CDR2: SGHVS and FQNEAQ. The J segment lost 5 bases and the V segment lost 5 bases, leaving 10 bases of the junction unmatched. The CDR3 has 16 amino acids. The CDR3 region has the DNA TGTGCCAGCAGCCCCGCCCTAGCGGGAGCCGGAGATACGCAGTATTTT. Translation gives CASSPALAGAGDTQYF.

V is TRBV9 and J is TRBJ1-6, with no clear D. The CDR3 loop spans 13 amino acids. V was clipped by 1 base and J by 7 bases, with 6 bases between them. Germline loops: CDR1 SGDLS, CDR2 YYNGEE. CDR3 nucleotide sequence: TGTGCCAGCAGCGTATCCGGGAATTCACCCCTCCACTTT. Its translation: CASSVSGNSPLHF.

The rearrangement joins TRBV9 to TRBJ1-6; unclear D gene. Germline V gene lookup returns CDR1 SGDLS and CDR2 YYNGEE. The CDR3 totals 15 residues. Trimming removed 0 bases from V and 1 base from J, with 5 bases in between. The CDR3 DNA reads TGTGCCAGCAGCGTAGGAGGTTCCTATAATTCACCCCTCCACTTT. Amino acids: CASSVGGSYNSPLHF. Full variable domain (rest looked up from reference TRBV9 and TRBJ1-6): DSGVTQTPKHLITATGQRVTLRCSPRSGDLSVYWYQQSLDQGLQFLIQYYNGEERAKGNILERFSAQQFPDLHSELNLSSLELGDSALYFCASSVGGSYNSPLHFGNGTRLTVT.

V and J are TRBV6-6 and TRBJ2-1, with 10 bases matching TRBD2. Trimming cost V 10 bases and J 4 bases; bases outside gene matches: 4. CDR1 is MNHNY, CDR2 SVGAGI, per germline (reference sequence). The CDR3 contains 13 residues. The CDR3 DNA follows: TGTGCCACCTCGGGACTAGCGTACAATGAGCAGTTCTTC. Translated, it gives CATSGLAYNEQFF.

The chain employs TRBV28 and TRBJ1-5, with D tentatively TRBD1 (5 bases). This CDR3 is built from 18 residues. V was trimmed by 3 bases and J by 0 bases, leaving 18 bases between them. Germline V gives CDR1 MDHEN, CDR2 SYDVKM. CDR3 nucleotide sequence: TGTGCCAGCAGTTTCCCCTCGGAGGGACCATATAGCAATCAGCCCCAGCATTTT. Translation: CASSFPSEGPYSNQPQHF.

This clone was picked up one time. The chain recombines TRBV6-5 with TRBJ2-7, with no clear D. Trimming took off 5 bases at V and 2 bases at J, with 7 bases between the two ends. Germline-derived CDR1 and CDR2 are MNHEY and SVGAGI. There are 12 residues in the CDR3. This CDR3 is CASSPRTYEQYF. CDR3 coding DNA: TGTGCCAGCAGTCCTAGAACCTACGAGCAGTACTTC.

J is TRBJ2-5 and V is TRBV10-1; 8 nucleotides line up with TRBD2. V shed 0 bases and J 4 bases; nucleotides not matched to a gene: 4. Germline CDR1 and CDR2: WNHNN and SYGVQD (reference sequence). This CDR3 has 15 residues. Written as DNA, the CDR3 is TGCGCCAGCAGTGAGTCAGCGGGAGTTCGAGAGACCCAGTACTTC. As protein: CASSESAGVRETQYF.

V and J are TRBV11-3 and TRBJ2-7; 10 positions agree with TRBD1. This CDR3 spans 16 amino acids. J lost 6 bases, V lost 5 bases, and 13 bases had no gene match. The germline CDR1 and CDR2 sequences are SGHNT and YENEEA. CDR3 residues: CASSIPGQGMVGEQYF. The CDR3 nucleotides read TGTGCCAGCAGCATCCCGGGACAGGGGATGGTGGGCGAGCAGTACTTC.

The gene calls are TRBV10-1 and TRBJ2-4; tentatively, D is TRBD2 (5 bases). Trimming pared 0 bases from V and 2 bases from J, leaving 14 bases between. The CDR3 has 17 residues. The germline CDR1 and CDR2 sequences are WNHNN and SYGVQD (reference sequence). The DNA of the CDR3 is TGCGCCAGCAGTGAGTCGAGAGCGGAAGGGTCCAAAAACATTCAGTACTTC. It encodes CASSESRAEGSKNIQYF.

The J gene is TRBJ2-3, the V gene TRBV7-2, with a possible D match to TRBD1 (5 bases). This CDR3 contains 14 residues. Germline loops: CDR1 SGHTA, CDR2 FQGNSA. V dropped 8 bases and J dropped 6 bases, with 18 bases sitting between them. The CDR3 sequence: CASGPQGFVDTQYF. For the CDR3, the DNA is TGTGCCAGCGGACCCCAGGGTTTTGTGGATACGCAGTATTTT.

V usage is TRBV28 and J usage is TRBJ2-7; 7 bases agree with TRBD2. V shed 5 bases, J shed 3 bases, and the junction held 10 bases outside the gene matches. The germline gives CDR1 MDHEN, CDR2 SYDVKM. The CDR3 sequence is 15 residues long. This CDR3 is CASSPQGGADYEQYF. In nucleotides, the CDR3 is TGTGCCAGCAGTCCCCAGGGAGGGGCAGACTACGAGCAGTACTTC.

This chain connects TRBV5-1 to TRBJ2-7; TRBD2 agrees at 15 bases. Per germline, CDR1 SGHRS and CDR2 YFSETQ. The CDR3 length is 17 residues. After removal of 3 bases from V and 4 bases from J, the junction contained 8 bases not matched to a gene. The CDR3 coding sequence is TGCGCCAGCAGCTCCCATGGGACTAGCGGGGGGAAATACGAGCAGTACTTC. Translation: CASSSHGTSGGKYEQYF. Full variable domain (remainder filled in from reference TRBV5-1 and TRBJ2-7): KAGVTQTPRYLIKTRGQQVTLSCSPISGHRSVSWYQQTPGQGLQFLFEYFSETQRNKGNFPGRFSGRQFSNSRSEMNVSTLELGDSALYLCASSSHGTSGGKYEQYFGPGTRLTVT.

The chain is built from TRBV10-1 and TRBJ1-4, with D uncertain. The germline V gene encodes CDR1 WNHNN and CDR2 SYGVQD (reference sequence). Deletions cut 7 bases from V and 8 bases from J, with 14 bases between. There are 13 residues in the CDR3. This CDR3 reads CASKATLKEKLFF. The CDR3, as DNA: TGCGCCAGCAAGGCGACATTGAAAGAAAAACTGTTTTTT.

The rearrangement uses TRBV7-9 and TRBJ1-1; D is unresolved. This CDR3 is built from 14 residues. Germline assignment: CDR1 SEHNR and CDR2 FQNEAQ (reference sequence). The ends were cut back, 1 base at V and 3 bases at J, with 9 bases in the middle. CDR3 bases: TGTGCCAGCAGCTTAGATCGGGGAGACACTGAAGCTTTCTTT. It codes for CASSLDRGDTEAFF.

The sample holds one count of this clone. The chain combines TRBV28 with TRBJ2-7; the match to TRBD2 covers 11 bases. The CDR3 has 15 amino acids. Germline loops: CDR1 MDHEN, CDR2 SYDVKM. The V segment lost 3 bases and the J segment 3 bases; nucleotides outside the gene matches: 4. CDR3 sequence reads: CASSFTGTSGYEQYF. CDR3 nucleotides: TGTGCCAGCAGTTTCACCGGGACTAGCGGCTACGAGCAGTACTTC.

V usage is TRBV11-3 and J usage is TRBJ1-2; the D is unclear. This CDR3 region has 15 residues. The ends were cut back, 4 bases at V and 2 bases at J, with 14 bases in the middle. Germline V CDR1 and CDR2: SGHNT, YENEEA. CDR3 region: CASSSNSGANYGYTF. The CDR3 DNA reads TGTGCCAGCAGCTCCAATAGTGGAGCAAACTATGGCTACACCTTC.

This sequence joins TRBV7-8 and TRBJ1-5, with a weak D call TRBD1 (5 bases). Germline V gene lookup returns CDR1 SGHVS and CDR2 FQNEAQ. The CDR3 extends over 11 amino acids. CDR3: CASGGNQPQHF. CDR3 in DNA: TGTGCTTCCGGGGGAAATCAGCCCCAGCATTTT.

The chain couples TRBV7-9 to TRBJ2-1; 8 bases match TRBD2. The V and J ends lost 5 bases and 5 bases, in that order; junction bases with no gene match: 14. The CDR3 is 17 residues long. Germline values: CDR1 SEHNR, CDR2 FQNEAQ (reference sequence). CDR3 protein: CASSGPLSAGGHNEQFF. CDR3 nucleotide sequence: TGTGCCAGCAGCGGTCCCTTGAGCGCGGGGGGACACAATGAGCAGTTCTTC.

The V gene is TRBV5-1, the J gene TRBJ1-5, with D perhaps TRBD1 (5 bases). Per the germline V gene, CDR1 is SGHRS and CDR2 is YFSETQ. Trimming shortened V by 0 bases and J by 7 bases, and 14 bases separated the two germline ends. CDR3 length equals 15 residues. This CDR3 is CASSLDGTVGQPQHF. In nucleotides, the CDR3 is TGCGCCAGCAGCTTGGATGGGACTGTCGGACAGCCCCAGCATTTT.

J is TRBJ1-1 and V is TRBV29-1; a possible D gene is TRBD1 (6 bases). V lost 6 bases and J 0 bases, leaving 17 bases between the germline ends. CDR1 is SQVTM, CDR2 ANQGSEA, per germline. The CDR3 is made up of 15 amino acids. DNA of the CDR3: TGCAGCGTGCAAACAGGACAGTGGATGAACACTGAAGCTTTCTTT. Its translation is CSVQTGQWMNTEAFF.

The J gene is TRBJ1-4, the V gene TRBV6-5, with TRBD1 identical over 9 bases. V dropped 6 bases and J dropped 7; count of bases not matched to a gene: 6. The CDR3 consists of 14 residues. The V gene's germline CDR1 is MNHEY and CDR2 SVGAGI. The CDR3 DNA reads TGTGCCAGCAGGCCGGGACAGGGACTTGAAAAACTGTTTTTT. Its translation is CASRPGQGLEKLFF.

This chain connects TRBV5-4 to TRBJ1-2; 10 positions agree with TRBD1. There are 15 residues in the CDR3. CDR1 is SGHNT, CDR2 YYREEE, per germline (reference sequence). V lost 2 bases, J lost 3 bases, and 4 bases stayed unmatched. CDR3 coding DNA: TGTGCCAGCAGCTTAAGACAGGGGGCCCACTATGGCTACACCTTC. It translates to CASSLRQGAHYGYTF.

The chain combines TRBV5-1 with TRBJ2-5, with D possibly matching TRBD1 (6 bases). CDR1 SGHRS and CDR2 YFSETQ come from the germline V gene. V lost 0 bases and J 4 bases, leaving 16 bases between the germline ends. This CDR3 spans 16 amino acids. Here the CDR3 DNA reads TGCGCCAGCAGCTTGGGGGCAGGGGCTACCCCAGAGACCCAGTACTTC. This encodes CASSLGAGATPETQYF.

The genes are TRBV11-2 and TRBJ2-1, with D possibly TRBD1 on 6 matching bases. This CDR3 is built from 14 residues. V dropped 5 bases and J dropped 1 base, with 9 bases sitting between them. From germline, CDR1 is SGHAT and CDR2 FQNNGV. CDR3 amino acids: CASSIQGSYNEQFF. DNA for the CDR3: TGTGCCAGCAGCATACAGGGATCCTACAATGAGCAGTTCTTC.

J is TRBJ1-2 and V is TRBV7-9; 7 bases line up with TRBD1. Germline V gene lookup returns CDR1 SEHNR and CDR2 FQNEAQ (reference sequence). This CDR3 has 13 residues. V dropped 4 bases and J dropped 3; count of bases not matched to a gene: 2. Here the CDR3 reads CASSSDRDYGYTF. The CDR3 DNA reads as TGTGCCAGCAGCTCCGACAGGGACTATGGCTACACCTTC.

The rearrangement joins TRBV6-5 to TRBJ2-5; D is possibly TRBD2 (6 bases). Germline V gene sequence: CDR1 MNHEY, CDR2 SVGAGI. This CDR3 contains 16 residues. V lost 0 bases and J 4 bases, leaving 15 bases between the germline ends. The DNA for the CDR3 is TGTGCCAGCAGTTACTCTTTTTCGGGGGTAGGAGAGACCCAGTACTTC. Amino acid sequence: CASSYSFSGVGETQYF.

This rearrangement joins TRBV5-1 to TRBJ2-1; the D is unclear. Looked up from germline, CDR1 is SGHRS and CDR2 is YFSETQ. The CDR3 is 12 amino acids. V was trimmed by 2 bases and J by 15 bases, leaving 15 bases between them. The CDR3 coding sequence is TGCGCCAGCAGCTTCGGCGGTAGCCCCGCGTTCTTC. Protein product: CASSFGGSPAFF. The full variable domain, with the rest looked up from reference TRBV5-1 and TRBJ2-1, is KAGVTQTPRYLIKTRGQQVTLSCSPISGHRSVSWYQQTPGQGLQFLFEYFSETQRNKGNFPGRFSGRQFSNSRSEMNVSTLELGDSALYLCASSFGGSPAFFGPGTRLTVL.